This T cell receptor beta chain was profiled in a study of blood T cells in healthy people across ages. Study results and limitations: Long-lived donors had more naive CD4+ cells and higher diversity than aged donors.

Trimming removed 3 bases from V and 13 bases from J; junction bases left unmatched: 17. Germline-derived CDR1 and CDR2 are SGDLS and YYNGEE. This CDR3 is 16 amino acids long. Primers used in a second PCR of roughly 6 to 11 cycles were a sample-barcoded 5' primer and a J-beta primer mix. MiXCR was run by TCRdb on the 5' RACE reads, yielding one entry per CDR3 protein. Of some 890,000 distinct CDR3 sequences in the sample, 25% to 35% were seen once. This clonotype was picked up a small number of times. The antigen is unknown. Donors ranged from about 6 to 90 years old and were healthy Caucasians in Russia. These same records also appear under a second study, on T cells of mothers and their children. From that report: Among related mother-child pairs, overlap was slightly higher than in unrelated pairs, though not significantly.

The source is a woman between 35 and 50 years old in good health. Specimen: blood. The chain carries TRBV9 and TRBJ2-4; the match to TRBD1 covers 9 bases. The CDR3 protein is CASSAMGTGSADEQYF. DNA of the CDR3: TGTGCCAGCAGCGCAATGGGGACAGGGTCAGCAGATGAGCAGTACTTC.